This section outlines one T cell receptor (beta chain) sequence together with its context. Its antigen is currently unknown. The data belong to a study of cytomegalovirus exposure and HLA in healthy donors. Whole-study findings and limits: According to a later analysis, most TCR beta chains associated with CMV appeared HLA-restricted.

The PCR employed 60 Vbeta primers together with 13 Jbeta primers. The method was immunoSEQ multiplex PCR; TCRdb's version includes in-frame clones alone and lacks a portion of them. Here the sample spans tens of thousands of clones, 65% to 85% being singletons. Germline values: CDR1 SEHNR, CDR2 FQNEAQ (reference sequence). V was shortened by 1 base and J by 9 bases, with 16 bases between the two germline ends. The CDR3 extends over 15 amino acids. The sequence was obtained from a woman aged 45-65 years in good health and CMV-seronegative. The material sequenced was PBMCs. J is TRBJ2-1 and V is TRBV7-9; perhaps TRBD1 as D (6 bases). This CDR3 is CASSLEGVGNVEQFF. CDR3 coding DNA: TGTGCCAGCAGCTTAGAGGGGGTCGGAAACGTTGAGCAGTTCTTC.